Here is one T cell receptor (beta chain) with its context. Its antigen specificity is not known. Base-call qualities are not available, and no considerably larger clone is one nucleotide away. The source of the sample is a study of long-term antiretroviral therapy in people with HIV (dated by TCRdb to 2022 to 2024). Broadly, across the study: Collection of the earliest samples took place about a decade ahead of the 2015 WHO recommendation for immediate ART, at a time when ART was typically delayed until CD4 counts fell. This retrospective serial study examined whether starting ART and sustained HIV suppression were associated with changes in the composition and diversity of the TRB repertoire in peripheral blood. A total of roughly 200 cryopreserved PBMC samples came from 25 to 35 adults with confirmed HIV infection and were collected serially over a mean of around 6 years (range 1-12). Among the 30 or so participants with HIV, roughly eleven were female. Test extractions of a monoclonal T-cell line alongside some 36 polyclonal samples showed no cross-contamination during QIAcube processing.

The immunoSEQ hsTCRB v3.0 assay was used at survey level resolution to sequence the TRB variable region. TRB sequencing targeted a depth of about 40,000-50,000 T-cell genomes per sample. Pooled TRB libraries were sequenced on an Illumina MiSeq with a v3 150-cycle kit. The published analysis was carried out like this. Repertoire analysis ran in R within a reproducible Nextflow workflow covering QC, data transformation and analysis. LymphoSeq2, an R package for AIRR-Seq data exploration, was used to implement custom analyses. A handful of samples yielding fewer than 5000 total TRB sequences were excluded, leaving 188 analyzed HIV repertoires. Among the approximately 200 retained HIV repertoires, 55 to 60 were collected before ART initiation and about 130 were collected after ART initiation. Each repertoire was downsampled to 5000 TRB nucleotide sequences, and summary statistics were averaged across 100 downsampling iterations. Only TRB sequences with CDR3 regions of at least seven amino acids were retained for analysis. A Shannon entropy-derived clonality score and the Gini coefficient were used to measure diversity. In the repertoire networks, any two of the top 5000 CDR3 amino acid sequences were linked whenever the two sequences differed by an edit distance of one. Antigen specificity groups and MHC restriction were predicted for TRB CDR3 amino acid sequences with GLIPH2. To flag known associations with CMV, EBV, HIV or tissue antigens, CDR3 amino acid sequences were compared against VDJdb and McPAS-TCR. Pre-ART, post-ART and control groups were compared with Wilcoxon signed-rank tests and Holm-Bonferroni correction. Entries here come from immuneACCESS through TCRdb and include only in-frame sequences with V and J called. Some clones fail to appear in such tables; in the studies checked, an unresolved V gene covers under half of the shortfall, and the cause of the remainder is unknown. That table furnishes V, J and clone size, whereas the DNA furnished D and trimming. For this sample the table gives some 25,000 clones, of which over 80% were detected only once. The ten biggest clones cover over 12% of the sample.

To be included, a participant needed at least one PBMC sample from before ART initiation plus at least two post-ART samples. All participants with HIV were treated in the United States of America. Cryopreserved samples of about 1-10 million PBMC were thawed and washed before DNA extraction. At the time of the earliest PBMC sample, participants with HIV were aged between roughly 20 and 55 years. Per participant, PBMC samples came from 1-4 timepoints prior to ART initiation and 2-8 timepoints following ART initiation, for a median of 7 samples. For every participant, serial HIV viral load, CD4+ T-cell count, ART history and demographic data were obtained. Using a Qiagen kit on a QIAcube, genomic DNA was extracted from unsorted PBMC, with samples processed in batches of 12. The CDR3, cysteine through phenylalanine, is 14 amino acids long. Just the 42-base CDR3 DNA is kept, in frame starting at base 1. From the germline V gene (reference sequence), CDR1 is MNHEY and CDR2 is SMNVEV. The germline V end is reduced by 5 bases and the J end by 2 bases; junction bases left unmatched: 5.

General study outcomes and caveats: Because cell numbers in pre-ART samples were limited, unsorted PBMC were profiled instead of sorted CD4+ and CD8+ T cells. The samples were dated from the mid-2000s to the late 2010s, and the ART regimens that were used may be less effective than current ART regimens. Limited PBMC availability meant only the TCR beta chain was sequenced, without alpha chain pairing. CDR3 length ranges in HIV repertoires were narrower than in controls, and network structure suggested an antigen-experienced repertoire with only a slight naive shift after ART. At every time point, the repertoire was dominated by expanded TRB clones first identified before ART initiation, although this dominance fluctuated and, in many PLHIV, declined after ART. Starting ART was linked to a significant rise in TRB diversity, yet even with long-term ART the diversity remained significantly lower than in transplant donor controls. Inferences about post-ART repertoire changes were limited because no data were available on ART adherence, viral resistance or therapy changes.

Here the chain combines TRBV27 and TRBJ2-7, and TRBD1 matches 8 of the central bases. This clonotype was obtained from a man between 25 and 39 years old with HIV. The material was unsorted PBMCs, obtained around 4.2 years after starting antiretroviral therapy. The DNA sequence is TGTGCCAGCAGTGTGGGACAGGTCGCCTACGAGCAGTACTTC. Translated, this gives CASSVGQVAYEQYF.